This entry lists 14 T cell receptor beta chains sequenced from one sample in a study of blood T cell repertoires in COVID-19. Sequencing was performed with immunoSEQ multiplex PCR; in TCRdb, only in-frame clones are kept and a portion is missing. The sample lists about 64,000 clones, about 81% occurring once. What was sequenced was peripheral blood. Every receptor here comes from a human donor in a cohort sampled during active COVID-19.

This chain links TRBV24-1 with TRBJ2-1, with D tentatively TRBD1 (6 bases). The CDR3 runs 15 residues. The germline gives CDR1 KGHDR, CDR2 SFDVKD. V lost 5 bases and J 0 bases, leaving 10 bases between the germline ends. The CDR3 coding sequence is TGTGCCACCAGTGTAGGACAGAGCTCCTACAATGAGCAGTTCTTC. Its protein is CATSVGQSSYNEQFF.

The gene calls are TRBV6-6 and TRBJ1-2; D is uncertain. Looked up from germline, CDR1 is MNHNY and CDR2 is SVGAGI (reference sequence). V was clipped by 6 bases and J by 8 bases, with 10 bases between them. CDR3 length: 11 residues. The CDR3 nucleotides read TGTGCCAGCAGAGCCGAAATAGGCTACACCTTC. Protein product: CASRAEIGYTF.

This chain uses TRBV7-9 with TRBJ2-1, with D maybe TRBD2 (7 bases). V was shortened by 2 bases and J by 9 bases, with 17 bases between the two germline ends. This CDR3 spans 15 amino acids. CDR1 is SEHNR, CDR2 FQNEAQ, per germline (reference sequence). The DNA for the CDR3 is TGTGCCAGCAGCTTATCGGGGGGCCGTATAGGTGAGCAGTTCTTC. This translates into CASSLSGGRIGEQFF.

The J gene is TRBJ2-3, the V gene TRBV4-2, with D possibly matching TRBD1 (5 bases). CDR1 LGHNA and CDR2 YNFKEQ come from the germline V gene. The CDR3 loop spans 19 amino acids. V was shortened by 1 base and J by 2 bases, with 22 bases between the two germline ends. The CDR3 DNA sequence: TGTGCCAGCAGCCAAGGTCTTTATGAAGGGGCCCTGGACACAGATACGCAGTATTTT. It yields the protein CASSQGLYEGALDTDTQYF.

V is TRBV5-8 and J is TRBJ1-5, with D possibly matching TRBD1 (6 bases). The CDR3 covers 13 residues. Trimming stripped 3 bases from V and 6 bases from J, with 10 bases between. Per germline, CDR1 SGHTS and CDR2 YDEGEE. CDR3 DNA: TGTGCCAGCAGCTCTACAGGGATTCAGCCCCAGCATTTT. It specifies CASSSTGIQPQHF.

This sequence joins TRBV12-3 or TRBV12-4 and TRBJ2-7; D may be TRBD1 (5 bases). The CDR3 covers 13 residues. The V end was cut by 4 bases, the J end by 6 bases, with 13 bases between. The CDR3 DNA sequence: TGTGCCAGCAGTTACCGTGGGGCACTCGAGCAGTACGTC. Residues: CASSYRGALEQYV.

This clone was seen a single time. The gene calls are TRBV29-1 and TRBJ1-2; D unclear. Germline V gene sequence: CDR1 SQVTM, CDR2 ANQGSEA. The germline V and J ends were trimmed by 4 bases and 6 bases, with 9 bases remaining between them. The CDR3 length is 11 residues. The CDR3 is CSVVSGNGYTF. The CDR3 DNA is TGCAGCGTTGTGTCGGGTAATGGCTACACCTTC.

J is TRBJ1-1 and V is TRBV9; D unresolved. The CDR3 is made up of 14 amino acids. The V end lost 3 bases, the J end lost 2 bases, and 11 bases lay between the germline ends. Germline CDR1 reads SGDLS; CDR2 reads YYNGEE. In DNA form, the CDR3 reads TGTGCCAGCAGCGCCAGAACAAGAAACACTGAAGCTTTCTTT. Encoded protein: CASSARTRNTEAFF.

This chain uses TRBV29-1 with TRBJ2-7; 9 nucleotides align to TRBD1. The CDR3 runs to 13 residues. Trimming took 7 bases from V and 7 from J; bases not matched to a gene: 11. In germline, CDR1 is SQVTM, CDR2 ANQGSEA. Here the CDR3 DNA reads TGCAGCGCCGAAGGGGACAGGGCGTATGAGCAGTACTTC. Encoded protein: CSAEGDRAYEQYF.

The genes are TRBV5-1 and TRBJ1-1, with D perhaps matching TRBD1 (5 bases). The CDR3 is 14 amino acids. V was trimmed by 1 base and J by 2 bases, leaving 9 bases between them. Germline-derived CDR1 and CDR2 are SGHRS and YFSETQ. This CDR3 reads CASSLFTGNTEAFF. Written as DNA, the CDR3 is TGCGCCAGCAGCTTGTTTACAGGAAACACTGAAGCTTTCTTT.

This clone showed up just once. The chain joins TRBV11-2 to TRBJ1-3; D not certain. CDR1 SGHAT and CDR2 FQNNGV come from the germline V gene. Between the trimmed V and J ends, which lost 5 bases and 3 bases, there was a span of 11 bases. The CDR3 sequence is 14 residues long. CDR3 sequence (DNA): TGTGCCAGCAGCGTAGTACGGGTTGGAAACACCATATATTTT. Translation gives CASSVVRVGNTIYF.

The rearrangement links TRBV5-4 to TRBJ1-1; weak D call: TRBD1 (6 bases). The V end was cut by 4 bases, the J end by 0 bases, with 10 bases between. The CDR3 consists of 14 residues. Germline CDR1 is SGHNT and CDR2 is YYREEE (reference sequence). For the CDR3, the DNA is TGTGCCAGCAGCCTGGACAGAATGAACACTGAAGCTTTCTTT. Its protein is CASSLDRMNTEAFF.

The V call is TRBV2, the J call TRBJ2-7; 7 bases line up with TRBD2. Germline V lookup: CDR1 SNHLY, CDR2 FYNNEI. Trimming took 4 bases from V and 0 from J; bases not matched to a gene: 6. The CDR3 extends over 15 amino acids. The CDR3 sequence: CASSVLRTSSYEQYF. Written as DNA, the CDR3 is TGTGCCAGCAGTGTTTTAAGGACTAGCTCCTACGAGCAGTACTTC.

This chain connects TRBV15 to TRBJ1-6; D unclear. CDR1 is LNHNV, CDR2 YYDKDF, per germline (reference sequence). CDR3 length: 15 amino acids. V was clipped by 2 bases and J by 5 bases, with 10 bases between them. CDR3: CATSRRAGNNSPLHF. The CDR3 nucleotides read TGTGCCACCAGCAGACGAGCAGGAAATAATTCACCCCTCCACTTT.